This T cell receptor (beta chain) was recovered during a study of T cells after yellow fever vaccination. V was pared by 1 base and J by 8 bases, with 8 bases between. This CDR3 has 13 residues. Germline values: CDR1 SGHTA, CDR2 FQGTGA. From the 5' RACE reads, TCRdb called clonotypes with MiXCR, one entry per CDR3 protein. The sample lists roughly 500,000 distinct CDR3 sequences, approximately 21% occurring once. This chain joins TRBV7-3 and TRBJ2-2; D remains unclear. This receptor was identified in a man aged 25 to 40 who received the YFV17D yellow fever vaccine. The sequencing used PBMCs, collected 15 days after the yellow fever booster vaccination. This chain's CDR3 is CASSLMPAGELFF. As DNA, the CDR3 is TGTGCCAGCAGCTTAATGCCAGCGGGGGAGCTGTTTTTT.